This T cell receptor beta chain was captured in a study of blood T cell repertoires in COVID-19. In the authors' methods: Amplification with reference gene primers provided the estimates of nucleated cell counts. Sequenced by immunoSEQ multiplex PCR; TCRdb stores in-frame clones only, minus some. The DNA was the basis for D and trimming; V, J and clone size are from that table. Here the sample spans more than 95,000 clones, over 75% being singletons. Germline assignment: CDR1 SGHRS and CDR2 YFSETQ. V lost 0 bases to trimming and J lost 1 base, with 11 bases between them. This CDR3 region has 15 residues.

The rearrangement uses TRBV5-1 and TRBJ2-7, with a tentative D call TRBD1 (7 bases). The sequence derives from a human donor in a cohort sampled during active COVID-19. Sequencing input: peripheral blood. The CDR3 here is CASSLAPGGSYEQYF. For the CDR3, the DNA is TGCGCCAGCAGCTTGGCTCCAGGGGGGTCCTACGAGCAGTACTTC. Complete variable domain (other parts from reference TRBV5-1 and TRBJ2-7): KAGVTQTPRYLIKTRGQQVTLSCSPISGHRSVSWYQQTPGQGLQFLFEYFSETQRNKGNFPGRFSGRQFSNSRSEMNVSTLELGDSALYLCASSLAPGGSYEQYFGPGTRLTVT.